Sequencing of this T cell receptor beta chain was carried out in a study of blood T cell dynamics during melanoma immunotherapy. About the study: Metastatic melanoma patients received first-line pembrolizumab or nivolumab plus ipilimumab. Broader study findings: PBMC repertoires of eventual disease-control patients split at W3 into clonality or diversity gains.

Some clones are missing from TCRdb's copy, which holds only in-frame ones; the method was immunoSEQ multiplex PCR. Seen here are 20,000 to 25,000 clones, nearly 90% observed once, and the top ten hold more than 0.9%. As to time point: pre-treatment baseline. One draw preceded checkpoint blockade; another followed its first cycle at week 3. Trimming left V 4 bases short and J 1 base short, with 14 bases between. Germline V CDR1 and CDR2: LNHDA, SQIVND (reference sequence). The length of the CDR3 is 16 residues. Remarks on this clone: What it recognizes is unknown.

The V and J genes are TRBV19 and TRBJ1-5; the D gene is possibly TRBD1 (5 bases). This sequence originates from a human donor with melanoma. Sequenced here: blood, sampled from a patient treated with checkpoint blockade. The CDR3 is CASSTFHTGSNQPQHF. In DNA form, the CDR3 reads TGTGCCAGTAGTACTTTCCATACAGGCAGCAATCAGCCCCAGCATTTT.